The entry below describes one TCR beta chain. Its antigen is currently not known. The data derive from a study of T cells expressing NK-cell markers (TCRdb year 2020). For the study in its entirety: Three sorted T-cell subsets (CD3+CD56+NKG2C+, CD3+CD56+NKG2C- and CD3+CD56-NKG2C+) from under 10 donors had their TCR beta-chain repertoires profiled. Among the eight sequenced donors, seven were HCMV-seropositive and one was HCMV-seronegative. The study sequenced eight donors, all healthy volunteers chosen at random: three men and five women. The libraries were sequenced on Illumina HiSeq 2000/2500, MiSeq or NextSeq, producing 2 x 150 bp reads. Overall study outcomes, separate from this receptor: Those dominant clonotypes were again the most abundant among CD3+CD56-NKG2C+ cells in a few donors, at about 28.3-65%. In more than five donors, the dominant CD3+CD56+NKG2C+ clonotypes were found to rank among the top 10 CD8+ clonotypes and to make up about 1.0-7.0% of CD8+ T cells. It remained unclear whether the expanded NKG2C-expressing T cell clones were specific for HCMV antigens.

To determine HCMV serostatus, a commercial ELISA kit was used to detect HCMV-specific IgG in serum. Peripheral blood mononuclear cells were isolated from blood by Ficoll density gradient centrifugation. The cysteine opens and the phenylalanine closes a CDR3 of 13 amino acids. Only the protein is on record. The CDR1 and CDR2 encoded by the germline V gene are SGHVS and FQNEAQ. The instrument given in TCRdb is Illumina HiSeq 2000. TCR beta cDNA libraries were prepared using 5'RACE template switching, which introduced a universal primer site and unique molecular identifiers. Priming for cDNA synthesis came from the TCR beta constant segment, and two successive PCR amplification steps followed. As for the original processing: Reads were demultiplexed and grouped by UMI with MIGEC, and clonotypes were assembled and quantified with MiTCR. To exclude erroneous sequences, only TCR cDNA sequences supported by at least two reads were retained. Downstream repertoire analysis used the tcR package, and clonotypes were matched across fractions by CDR3 nucleotide sequence plus V segment. VDJmatch was used to annotate antigen specificity against VDJdb, with one amino acid substitution in CDR3 permitted. Reprocessed by TCRdb, the reads give a single entry per CDR3 protein sequence, without DNA. It is TCRdb's table, rather than the study itself, that gives the V and J calls and clone size. This sample's table has entries for 300,000 or so distinct CDR3 sequences. The ten biggest clones cover more than 3.5% of the sample.

Material: blood T cells: a sorted CD56 or NKG2C T cell subset, CD4+ or CD8+ T cells, or bulk PBMC T cells (not recorded which). The sequence was collected from a woman aged 18 to 75 in good health. The chain was built from TRBV7-8 and TRBJ2-2; TCRdb indicates TRBD1, and absent DNA this call remains unverified. The CDR3 protein: CASSSGDTGELFF.